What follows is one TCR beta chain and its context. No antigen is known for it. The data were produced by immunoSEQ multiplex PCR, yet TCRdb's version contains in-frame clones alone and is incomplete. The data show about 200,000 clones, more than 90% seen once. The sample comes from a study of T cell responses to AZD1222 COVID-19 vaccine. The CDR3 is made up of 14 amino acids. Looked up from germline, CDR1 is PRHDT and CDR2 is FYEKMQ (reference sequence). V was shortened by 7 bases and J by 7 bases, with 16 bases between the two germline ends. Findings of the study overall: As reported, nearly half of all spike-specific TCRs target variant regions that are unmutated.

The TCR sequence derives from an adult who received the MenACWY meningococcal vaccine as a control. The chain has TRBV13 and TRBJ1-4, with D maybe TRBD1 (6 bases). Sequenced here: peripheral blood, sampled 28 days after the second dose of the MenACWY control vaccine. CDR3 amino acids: CASTRGQGTEKLFF. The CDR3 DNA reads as TGTGCCAGCACCCGAGGGCAGGGGACTGAAAAACTGTTTTTT.